This TCR beta chain stems from a study of OX40 agonist ivuxolimab in advanced cancers. Study results and limitations: At doses 0.1 to 3.0 mg/kg, CD4+ and CD8+ clones expanded.

The V and J ends lost 6 bases and 2 bases respectively, with 11 bases between them. The CDR3 runs 13 residues. Germline CDR1 reads MDHEN; CDR2 reads SYDVKM. With respect to this clone: What it recognizes is unknown.

Only in-frame clones appear in the TCRdb table, and some are missing; sequencing was by immunoSEQ multiplex PCR. The sample carries over 80,000 clones, 80% to 95% recorded once. Specimen: CD4+ or CD8+ T cells sorted from blood, collected in a trial of the OX40 agonist ivuxolimab. The TCR sequence derives from an adult with an advanced solid tumor such as melanoma, head and neck, liver or kidney cancer. V usage is TRBV28 and J usage is TRBJ2-7; possibly TRBD2 for D (6 bases). CDR3 region: CASRGGYTYEQYF. The CDR3 DNA reads TGTGCCAGCAGGGGGGGTTATACCTACGAGCAGTACTTC.